This T cell receptor beta chain appears in the sequencing data of a study of CD8+ T cells in alopecia areata. On the study more broadly: Treated patients took oral tofacitinib at 5 to 10 mg twice daily. Study conclusions and caveats: During tofacitinib treatment, many expanded lesional clones remained in scalp and blood.

The authors extracted RNA and reverse transcribed it into cDNA as the sequencing template. Measured with immunoSEQ multiplex PCR; TCRdb has only the in-frame clones, and not every one. The table shows about 220,000 clones, with less than 75% occurring only once. The treatment: oral pan-JAK inhibitor, 5-10 mg twice daily. This CDR3 spans 14 amino acids. With 4 bases clipped from V and 7 bases from J, the junction kept 8 bases outside the gene matches. The germline CDR1 and CDR2 sequences are SGHTA and FQGNSA. This clone was seen a few times. Its antigen is undetermined. The rearrangement links TRBV7-2 to TRBJ1-1, with 8 bases lining up with TRBD1. This receptor was taken from a human donor with alopecia areata. Sequenced material: CD4+ T cells sorted from blood, taken at week 4, from a patient treated with tofacitinib. The CDR3 reads CASSWDRKSGEAFF. In DNA form, the CDR3 reads TGTGCCAGCAGCTGGGACAGGAAGAGTGGTGAAGCTTTCTTT. Looking up the rest from reference TRBV7-2 and TRBJ1-1 gives the full variable domain: GAGVSQSPSNKVTEKGKDVELRCDPISGHTALYWYRQSLGQGLEFLIYFQGNSAPDKSGLPSDRFSAERTGGSVSTLTIQRTQQEDSAVYLCASSWDRKSGEAFFGQGTRLTVV.